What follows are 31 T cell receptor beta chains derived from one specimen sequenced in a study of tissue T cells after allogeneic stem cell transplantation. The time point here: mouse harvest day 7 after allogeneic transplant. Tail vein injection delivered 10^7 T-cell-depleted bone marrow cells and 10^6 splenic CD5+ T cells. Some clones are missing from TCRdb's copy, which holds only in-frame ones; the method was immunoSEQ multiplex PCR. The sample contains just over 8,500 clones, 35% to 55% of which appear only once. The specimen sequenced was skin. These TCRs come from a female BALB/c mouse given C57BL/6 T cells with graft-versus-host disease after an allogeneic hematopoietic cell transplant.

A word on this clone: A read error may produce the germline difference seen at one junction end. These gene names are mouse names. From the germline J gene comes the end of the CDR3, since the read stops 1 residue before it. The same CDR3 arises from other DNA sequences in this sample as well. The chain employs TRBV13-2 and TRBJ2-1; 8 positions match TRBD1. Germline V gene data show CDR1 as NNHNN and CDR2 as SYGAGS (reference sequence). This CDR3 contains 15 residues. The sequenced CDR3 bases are TGTGCCAGCGGTGGGACAGGGAGGGACTATGCTGAACAGTTC. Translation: CASGGTGRDYAEQF. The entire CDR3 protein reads CASGGTGRDYAEQFF.

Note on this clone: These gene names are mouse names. The sequenced CDR3 bases are TGTGCCAGCAGCTTAGCTGGTCCCTATGAACAGTAC. It encodes CASSLAGPYEQY. In full, the CDR3 is CASSLAGPYEQYF. V is TRBV3 and J is TRBJ2-7; D gene uncertain. Sequencing ends 1 residue short of the CDR3 end; the germline J gene provides the rest. Per the germline V gene, CDR1 is SNHLY and CDR2 is FYNGKV (reference sequence). V lost 0 bases to trimming and J lost 2 bases, with 5 bases between them. This CDR3 contains 13 residues. Variable domain in full (rest from reference TRBV3 and TRBJ2-7): GPKVLQIPSHQIIDMGQMVTLNCDPVSNHLYFYWYKQILGQQMEFLVNFYNGKVMEKSKLFKDQFSVERPDGSYFTLKIQPTALEDSAVYFCASSLAGPYEQYFGPGTRLTVL.

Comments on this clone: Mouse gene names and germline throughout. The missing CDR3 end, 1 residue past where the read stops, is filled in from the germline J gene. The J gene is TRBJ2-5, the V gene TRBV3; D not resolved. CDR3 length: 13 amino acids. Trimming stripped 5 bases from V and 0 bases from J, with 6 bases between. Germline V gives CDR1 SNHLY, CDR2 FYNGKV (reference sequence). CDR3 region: CASSGINQDTQYF. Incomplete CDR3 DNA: TGTGCCAGCAGCGGGATTAACCAAGACACCCAGTAC.

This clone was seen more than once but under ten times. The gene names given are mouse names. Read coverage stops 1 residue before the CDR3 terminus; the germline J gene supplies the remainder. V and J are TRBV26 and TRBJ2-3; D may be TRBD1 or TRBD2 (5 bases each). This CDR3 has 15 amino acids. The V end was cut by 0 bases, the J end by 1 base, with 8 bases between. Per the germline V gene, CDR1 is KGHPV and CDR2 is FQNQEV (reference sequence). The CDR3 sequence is CASSLSGAGAETLYF. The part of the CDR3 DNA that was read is TGTGCCAGCAGTCTGTCCGGGGCGGGTGCAGAAACGCTGTAT.

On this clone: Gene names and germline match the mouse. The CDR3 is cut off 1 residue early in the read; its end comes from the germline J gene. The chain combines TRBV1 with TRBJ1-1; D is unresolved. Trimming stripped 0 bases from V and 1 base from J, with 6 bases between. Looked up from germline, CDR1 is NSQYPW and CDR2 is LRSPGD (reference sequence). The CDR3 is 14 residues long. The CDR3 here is CTCSADSKNTEVFF. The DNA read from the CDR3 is TGCACCTGCAGTGCAGATAGCAAAAACACAGAAGTCTTC.

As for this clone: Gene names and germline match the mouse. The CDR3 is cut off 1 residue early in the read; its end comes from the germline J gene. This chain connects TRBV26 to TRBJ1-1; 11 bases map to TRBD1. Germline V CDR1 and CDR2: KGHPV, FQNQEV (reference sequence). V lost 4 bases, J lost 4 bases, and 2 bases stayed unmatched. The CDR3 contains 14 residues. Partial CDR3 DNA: TGTGCCAGCAGTCCCGGGACAGGGGGCACAGAAGTCTTC. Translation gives CASSPGTGGTEVF. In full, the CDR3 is CASSPGTGGTEVFF.

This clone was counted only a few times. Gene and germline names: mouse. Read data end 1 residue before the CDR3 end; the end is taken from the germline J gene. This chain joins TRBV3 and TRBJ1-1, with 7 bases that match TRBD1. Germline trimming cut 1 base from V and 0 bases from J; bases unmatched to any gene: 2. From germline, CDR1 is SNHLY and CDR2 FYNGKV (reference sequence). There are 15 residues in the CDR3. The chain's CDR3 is CASSLEGTANTEVFF. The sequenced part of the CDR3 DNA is TGTGCCAGCAGCTTAGAGGGGACAGCAAACACAGAAGTCTTC.

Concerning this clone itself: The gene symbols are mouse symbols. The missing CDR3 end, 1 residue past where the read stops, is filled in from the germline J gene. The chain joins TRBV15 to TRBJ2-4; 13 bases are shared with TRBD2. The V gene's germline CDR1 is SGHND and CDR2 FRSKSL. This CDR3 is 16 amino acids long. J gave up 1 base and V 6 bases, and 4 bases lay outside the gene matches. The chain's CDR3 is CASSRTGGAGQNTLYF. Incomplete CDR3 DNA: TGTGCCAGCAGCCGGACTGGGGGGGCGGGTCAAAACACCTTGTAC.

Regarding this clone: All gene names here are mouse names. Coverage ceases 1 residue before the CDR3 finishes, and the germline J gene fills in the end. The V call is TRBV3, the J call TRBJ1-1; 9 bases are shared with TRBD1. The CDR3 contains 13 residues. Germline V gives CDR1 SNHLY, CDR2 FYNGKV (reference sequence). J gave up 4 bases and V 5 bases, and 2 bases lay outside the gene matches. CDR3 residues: CASSPGQGTEVFF. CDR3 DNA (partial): TGTGCCAGCAGCCCGGGACAGGGCACAGAAGTCTTC.

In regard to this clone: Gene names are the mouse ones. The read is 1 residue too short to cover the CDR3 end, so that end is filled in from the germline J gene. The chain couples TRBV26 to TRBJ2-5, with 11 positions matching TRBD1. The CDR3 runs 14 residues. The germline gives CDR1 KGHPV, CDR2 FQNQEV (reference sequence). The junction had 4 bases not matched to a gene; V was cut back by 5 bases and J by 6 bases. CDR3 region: CASSSGQGADTQYF. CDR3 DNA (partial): TGTGCCAGCAGTTCTGGACAGGGGGCCGACACCCAGTAC.

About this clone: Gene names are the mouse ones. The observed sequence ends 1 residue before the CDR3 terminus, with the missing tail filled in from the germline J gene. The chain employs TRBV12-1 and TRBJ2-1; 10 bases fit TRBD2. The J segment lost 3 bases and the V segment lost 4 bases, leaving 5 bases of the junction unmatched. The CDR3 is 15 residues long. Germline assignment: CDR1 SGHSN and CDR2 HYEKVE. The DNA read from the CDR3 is TGTGCCAGCTCCCTGGGACTGGGGCCCTATGCTGAGCAGTTC. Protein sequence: CASSLGLGPYAEQF. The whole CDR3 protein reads CASSLGLGPYAEQFF.

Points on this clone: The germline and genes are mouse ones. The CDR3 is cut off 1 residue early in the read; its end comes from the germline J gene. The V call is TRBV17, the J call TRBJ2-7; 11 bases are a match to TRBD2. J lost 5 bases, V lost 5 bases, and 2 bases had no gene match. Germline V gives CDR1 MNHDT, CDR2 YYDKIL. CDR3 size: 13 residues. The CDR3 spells CASSPDWGDEQYF. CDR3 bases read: TGTGCTAGCAGTCCGGACTGGGGGGATGAACAGTAC.

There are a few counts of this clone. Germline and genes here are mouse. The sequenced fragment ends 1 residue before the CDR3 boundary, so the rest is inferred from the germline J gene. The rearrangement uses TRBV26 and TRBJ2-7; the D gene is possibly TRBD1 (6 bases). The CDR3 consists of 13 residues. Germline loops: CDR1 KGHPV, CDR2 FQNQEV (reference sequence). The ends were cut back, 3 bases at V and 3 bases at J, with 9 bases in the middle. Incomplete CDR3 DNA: TGTGCCAGCAGTCTAGGGACAAACTATGAACAGTAC. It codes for CASSLGTNYEQY. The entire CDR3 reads CASSLGTNYEQYF. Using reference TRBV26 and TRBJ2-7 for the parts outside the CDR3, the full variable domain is NSKVIQTPRYLVKGQGQKAKMRCIPEKGHPVVFWYQQNKNNEFKFLINFQNQEVLQQIDMTEKRFSAECPSNSPCSLEIQSSEAGDSALYLCASSLGTNYEQYFGPGTRLTVL.

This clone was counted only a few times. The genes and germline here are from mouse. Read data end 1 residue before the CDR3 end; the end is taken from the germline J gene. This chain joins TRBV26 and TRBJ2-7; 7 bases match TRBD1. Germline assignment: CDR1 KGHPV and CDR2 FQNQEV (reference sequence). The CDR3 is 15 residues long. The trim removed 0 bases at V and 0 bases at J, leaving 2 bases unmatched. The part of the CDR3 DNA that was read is TGTGCCAGCAGTCTGTCGACAGGGAGCTCCTATGAACAGTAC. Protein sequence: CASSLSTGSSYEQY. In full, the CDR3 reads CASSLSTGSSYEQYF.

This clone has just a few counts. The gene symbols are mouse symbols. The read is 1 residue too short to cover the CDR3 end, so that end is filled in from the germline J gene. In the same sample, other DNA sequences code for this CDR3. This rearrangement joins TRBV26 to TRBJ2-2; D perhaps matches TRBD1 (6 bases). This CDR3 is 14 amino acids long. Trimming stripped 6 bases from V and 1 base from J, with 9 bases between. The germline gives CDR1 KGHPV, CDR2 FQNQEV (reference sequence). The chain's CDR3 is CASSLGQNTGQLYF. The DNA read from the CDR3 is TGTGCCAGCAGCCTGGGACAAAACACCGGGCAGCTCTAC.

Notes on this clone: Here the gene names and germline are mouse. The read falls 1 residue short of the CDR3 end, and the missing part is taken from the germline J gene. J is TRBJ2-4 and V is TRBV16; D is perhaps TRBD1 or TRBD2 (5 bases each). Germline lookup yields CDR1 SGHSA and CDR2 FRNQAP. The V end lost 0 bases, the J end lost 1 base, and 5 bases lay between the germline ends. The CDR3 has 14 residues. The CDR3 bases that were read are TGTGCAAGCAGCTTAGAGGGGGGTCAAAACACCTTGTAC. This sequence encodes CASSLEGGQNTLY. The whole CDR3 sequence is CASSLEGGQNTLYF.

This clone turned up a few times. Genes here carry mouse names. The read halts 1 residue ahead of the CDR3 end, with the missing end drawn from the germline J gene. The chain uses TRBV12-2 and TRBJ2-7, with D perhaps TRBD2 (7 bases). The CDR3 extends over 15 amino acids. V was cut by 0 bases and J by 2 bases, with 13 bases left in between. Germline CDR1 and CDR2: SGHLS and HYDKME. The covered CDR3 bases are TGTGCCAGCTCTCTCGAGGGGGGGATGGCCTATGAACAGTAC. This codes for CASSLEGGMAYEQY. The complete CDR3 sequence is CASSLEGGMAYEQYF.

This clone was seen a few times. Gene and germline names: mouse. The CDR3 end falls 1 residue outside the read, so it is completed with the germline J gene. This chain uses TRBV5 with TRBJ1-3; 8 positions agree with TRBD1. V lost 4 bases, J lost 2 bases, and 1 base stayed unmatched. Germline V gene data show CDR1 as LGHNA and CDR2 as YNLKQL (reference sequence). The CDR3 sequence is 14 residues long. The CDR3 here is CASSPGQAGNTLYF. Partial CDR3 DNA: TGTGCCAGCAGCCCGGGACAGGCTGGAAATACGCTCTAT.

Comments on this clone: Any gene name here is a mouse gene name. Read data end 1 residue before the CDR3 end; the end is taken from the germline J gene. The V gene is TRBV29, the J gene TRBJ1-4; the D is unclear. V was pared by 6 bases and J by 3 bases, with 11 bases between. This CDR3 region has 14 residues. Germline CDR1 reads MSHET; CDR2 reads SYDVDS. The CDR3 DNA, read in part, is TGTGCTAGCAGCCCCGACACCACCAACGAAAGATTATTT. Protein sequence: CASSPDTTNERLF. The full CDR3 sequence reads CASSPDTTNERLFF.

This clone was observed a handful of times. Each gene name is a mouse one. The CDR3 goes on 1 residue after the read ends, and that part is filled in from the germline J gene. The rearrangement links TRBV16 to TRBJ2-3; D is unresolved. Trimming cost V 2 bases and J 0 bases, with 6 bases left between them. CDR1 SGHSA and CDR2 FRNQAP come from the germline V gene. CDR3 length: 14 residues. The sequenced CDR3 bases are TGTGCAAGCAGCTTAACAACTAGTGCAGAAACGCTGTAT. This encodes CASSLTTSAETLY. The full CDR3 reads CASSLTTSAETLYF.

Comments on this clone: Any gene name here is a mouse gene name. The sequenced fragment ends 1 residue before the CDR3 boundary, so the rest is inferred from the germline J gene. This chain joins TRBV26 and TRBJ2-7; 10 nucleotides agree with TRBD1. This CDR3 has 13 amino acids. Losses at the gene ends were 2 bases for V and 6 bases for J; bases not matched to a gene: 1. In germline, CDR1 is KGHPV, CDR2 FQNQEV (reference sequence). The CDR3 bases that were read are TGTGCCAGCAGTCTGGACAGGGGGCTTGAACAGTAC. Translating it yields CASSLDRGLEQY. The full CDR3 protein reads CASSLDRGLEQYF.

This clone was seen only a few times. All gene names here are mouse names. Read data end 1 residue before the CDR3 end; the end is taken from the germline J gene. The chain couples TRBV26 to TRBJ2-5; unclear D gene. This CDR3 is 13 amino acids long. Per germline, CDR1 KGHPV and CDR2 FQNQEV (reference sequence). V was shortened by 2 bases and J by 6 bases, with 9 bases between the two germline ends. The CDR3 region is CASSLGRWDTQYF. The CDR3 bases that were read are TGTGCCAGCAGTCTGGGGAGATGGGACACCCAGTAC.

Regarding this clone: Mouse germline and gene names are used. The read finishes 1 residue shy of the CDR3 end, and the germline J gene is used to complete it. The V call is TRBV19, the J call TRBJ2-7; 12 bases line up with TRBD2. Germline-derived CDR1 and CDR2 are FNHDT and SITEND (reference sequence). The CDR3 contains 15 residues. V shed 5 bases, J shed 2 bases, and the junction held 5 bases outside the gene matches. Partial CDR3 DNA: TGTGCCAGCAGCTCGGGACTGGGGGGCGCCTATGAACAGTAC. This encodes CASSSGLGGAYEQY. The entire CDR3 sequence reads CASSSGLGGAYEQYF.

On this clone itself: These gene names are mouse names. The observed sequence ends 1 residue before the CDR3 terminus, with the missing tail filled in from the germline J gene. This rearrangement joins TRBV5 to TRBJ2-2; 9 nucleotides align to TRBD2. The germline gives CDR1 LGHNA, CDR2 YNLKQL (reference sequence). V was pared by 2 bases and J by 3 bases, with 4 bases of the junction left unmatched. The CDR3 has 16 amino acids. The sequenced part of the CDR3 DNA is TGTGCCAGCAGCCAAACTGGGGGGAGAGACACCGGGCAGCTCTAC. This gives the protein CASSQTGGRDTGQLY. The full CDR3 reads CASSQTGGRDTGQLYF.

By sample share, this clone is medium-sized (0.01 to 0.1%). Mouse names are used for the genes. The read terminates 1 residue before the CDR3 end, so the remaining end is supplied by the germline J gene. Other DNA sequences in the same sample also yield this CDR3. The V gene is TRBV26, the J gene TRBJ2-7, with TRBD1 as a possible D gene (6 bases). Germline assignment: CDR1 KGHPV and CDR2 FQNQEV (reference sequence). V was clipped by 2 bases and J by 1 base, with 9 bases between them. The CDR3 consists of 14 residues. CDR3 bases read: TGTGCCAGCAGTCTGCGGCAGGGGTCCTATGAACAGTAC. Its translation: CASSLRQGSYEQY. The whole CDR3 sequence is CASSLRQGSYEQYF.

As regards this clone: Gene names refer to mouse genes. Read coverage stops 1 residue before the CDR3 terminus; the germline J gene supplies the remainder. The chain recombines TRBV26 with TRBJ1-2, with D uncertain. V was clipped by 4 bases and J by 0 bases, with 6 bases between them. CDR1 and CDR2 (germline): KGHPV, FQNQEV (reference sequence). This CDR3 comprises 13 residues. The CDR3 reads CASSPQSNSDYTF. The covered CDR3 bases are TGTGCCAGCAGTCCACAGTCAAACTCCGACTACACC.

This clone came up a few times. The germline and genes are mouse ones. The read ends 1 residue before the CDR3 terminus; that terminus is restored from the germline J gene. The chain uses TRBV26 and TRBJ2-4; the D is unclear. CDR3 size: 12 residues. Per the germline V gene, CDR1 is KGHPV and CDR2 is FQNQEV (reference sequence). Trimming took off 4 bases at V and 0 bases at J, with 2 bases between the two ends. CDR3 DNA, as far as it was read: TGTGCCAGCAGTCAAAGTCAAAACACCTTGTAC. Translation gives CASSQSQNTLY. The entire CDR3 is CASSQSQNTLYF.

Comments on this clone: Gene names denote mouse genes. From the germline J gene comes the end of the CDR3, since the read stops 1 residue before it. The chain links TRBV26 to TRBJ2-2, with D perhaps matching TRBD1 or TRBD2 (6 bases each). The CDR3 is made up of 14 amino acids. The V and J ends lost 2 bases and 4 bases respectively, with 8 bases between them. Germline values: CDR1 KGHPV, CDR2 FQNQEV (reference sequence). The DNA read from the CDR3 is TGTGCCAGCAGTCTGGGGGGCGGCACCGGGCAGCTCTAC. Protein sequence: CASSLGGGTGQLY. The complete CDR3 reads CASSLGGGTGQLYF.

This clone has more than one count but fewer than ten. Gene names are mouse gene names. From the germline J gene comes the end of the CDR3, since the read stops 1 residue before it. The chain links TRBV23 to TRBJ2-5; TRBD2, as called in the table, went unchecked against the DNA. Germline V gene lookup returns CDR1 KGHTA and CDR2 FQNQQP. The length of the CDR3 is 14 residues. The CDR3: CSSSQGGRLDTQYF. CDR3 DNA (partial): TGCTCCAGCAGTCAAGGGGGGCGCTTAGACACCCAGTAC.

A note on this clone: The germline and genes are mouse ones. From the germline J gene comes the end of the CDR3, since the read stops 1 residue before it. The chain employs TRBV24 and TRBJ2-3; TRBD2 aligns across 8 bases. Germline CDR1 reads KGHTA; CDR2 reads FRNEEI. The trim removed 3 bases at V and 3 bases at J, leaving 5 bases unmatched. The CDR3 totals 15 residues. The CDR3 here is CASSLGGARAETLYF. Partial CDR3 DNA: TGTGCCAGCAGTCTCGGGGGGGCGCGAGCAGAAACGCTGTAT.

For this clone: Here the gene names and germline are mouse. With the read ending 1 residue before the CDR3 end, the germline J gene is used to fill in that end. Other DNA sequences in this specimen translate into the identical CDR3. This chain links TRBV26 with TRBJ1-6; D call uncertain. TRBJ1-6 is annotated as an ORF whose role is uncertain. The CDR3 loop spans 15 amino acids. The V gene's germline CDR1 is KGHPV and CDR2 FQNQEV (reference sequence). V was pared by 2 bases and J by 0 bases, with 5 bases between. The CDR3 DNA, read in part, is TGTGCCAGCAGTCTGACAGATTCCTATAATTCGCCCCTCTAC. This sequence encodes CASSLTDSYNSPLY. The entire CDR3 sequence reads CASSLTDSYNSPLYF.